These 32 T cell receptor beta chains originate from one sample sequenced in a study of T cell repertoires in cytomegalovirus infection. From the reads, TCRdb called clonotypes with MiXCR, one entry per CDR3 protein. The sample consists of about 230,000 distinct CDR3 sequences, about 23% of them appearing once. The sequencing sample was made of CD8+ T cells from PBMCs. The receptor source for this set is a human donor in good health (CMV status not recorded). Some clones in this sample may be carry-over from other donors' samples.

The table lists this clonotype with a count of one. The rearrangement joins TRBV5-4 to TRBJ1-2; 9 bases map to TRBD1. In germline, CDR1 is SGHNT, CDR2 YYREEE (reference sequence). Trimming took 2 bases from V and 3 from J; bases not matched to a gene: 5. The CDR3 consists of 15 residues. The CDR3 spells CASSFTGGNHYGYTF. The CDR3 bases are TGTGCCAGCAGCTTCACAGGGGGCAATCACTATGGCTACACCTTC.

This clonotype was observed a handful of times. The chain employs TRBV19 and TRBJ2-1; tentative D call: TRBD2 (6 bases). This CDR3 comprises 16 residues. Looked up from germline, CDR1 is LNHDA and CDR2 is SQIVND (reference sequence). Trimming removed 6 bases at V and 0 bases at J, with 15 bases between. CDR3 bases: TGTGCCAGTAGCAGCCTAGCGCAATACTCCTACAATGAGCAGTTCTTC. It codes for CASSSLAQYSYNEQFF.

The chain has TRBV7-8 and TRBJ1-5, with 8 bases matching TRBD1. V gave up 3 bases and J gave up 8 bases; unmatched junction bases: 15. The CDR3 is 17 residues long. Looked up from germline, CDR1 is SGHVS and CDR2 is FQNEAQ. CDR3 amino acids: CASSFKGGRTGREPQHF. The CDR3, as DNA: TGTGCCAGCAGCTTCAAGGGGGGGAGGACAGGGCGTGAGCCCCAGCATTTT.

This clonotype was recorded a few times. V usage is TRBV12-3 or TRBV12-4 and J usage is TRBJ2-7; D possibly corresponds to TRBD1 (6 bases). The V end lost 8 bases, the J end lost 2 bases, and 16 bases lay between the germline ends. The CDR3 runs to 14 residues. CDR3 sequence (DNA): TGTGCCAGCTCCTCGGCAGGGGTAACCTACGAGCAGTACTTC. This translates into CASSSAGVTYEQYF.

As DNA, the CDR3 is TGTGCCAGCAGTCCACAGGGGGCGGGCTACGAGCAGTACTTC. Its protein product is CASSPQGAGYEQYF. The chain carries TRBV12-3 or TRBV12-4 and TRBJ2-7, with TRBD1 matching 9 bases. This CDR3 comprises 14 residues. The trim removed 5 bases at V and 3 bases at J, leaving 5 bases unmatched.

The J gene is TRBJ2-4, the V gene TRBV28; unclear D gene. The CDR3 has 14 residues. Trimming cost V 5 bases and J 7 bases, with 15 bases left between them. Per the germline V gene, CDR1 is MDHEN and CDR2 is SYDVKM. DNA for the CDR3: TGTGCCAGCAGTCCACCCTTGGGTTCGAACATTCAGTACTTC. This gives the protein CASSPPLGSNIQYF.

This chain links TRBV10-3 with TRBJ1-1; 7 nucleotides align to TRBD1. This CDR3 has 15 amino acids. Germline V gene data show CDR1 as ENHRY and CDR2 as SYGVKD. The trim removed 8 bases at V and 3 bases at J, leaving 12 bases unmatched. This CDR3 reads CAIASWDRGYTEAFF. The CDR3 DNA sequence: TGTGCCATCGCGTCCTGGGACAGAGGGTACACTGAAGCTTTCTTT.

In this sample, this clonotype turned up many times. This chain connects TRBV7-6 to TRBJ2-7; the match to TRBD1 covers 7 bases. The CDR3 runs 14 residues. Germline CDR1 reads SGHVS; CDR2 reads FNYEAQ. V gave up 2 bases and J gave up 3 bases; unmatched junction bases: 4. This chain's CDR3 is CASSLSPGGYEQYF. Written as DNA, the CDR3 is TGTGCCAGCAGCTTAAGTCCAGGGGGCTACGAGCAGTACTTC. The variable domain in full, completed from reference TRBV7-6 and TRBJ2-7, reads GAGVSQSPRYKVTKRGQDVALRCDPISGHVSLYWYRQALGQGPEFLTYFNYEAQQDKSGLPNDRFSAERPEGSISTLTIQRTEQRDSAMYRCASSLSPGGYEQYFGPGTRLTVT.

The rearrangement joins TRBV7-9 to TRBJ2-1; D not certain. Germline CDR1 reads SEHNR; CDR2 reads FQNEAQ (reference sequence). Trimming pared 8 bases from V and 5 bases from J, leaving 4 bases between. This CDR3 has 10 residues. The CDR3 spells CASEDNEQFF. For the CDR3, the DNA is TGTGCCAGCGAGGACAATGAGCAGTTCTTC.

The rearrangement joins TRBV4-1 to TRBJ2-1; unclear D gene. The CDR3 length is 11 residues. Germline CDR1 reads MGHRA; CDR2 reads YSYEKL. Trimming pared 4 bases from V and 8 bases from J, leaving 6 bases between. CDR3 nucleotides: TGCGCCAGCAGCCGAACGGATGAGCAGTTCTTC. Translating it yields CASSRTDEQFF.

The chain carries TRBV7-3 and TRBJ2-1, with 11 bases lining up with TRBD1. CDR1 is SGHTA, CDR2 FQGTGA, per germline. The CDR3 runs 14 residues. The junction had 5 bases not matched to a gene; V was cut back by 5 bases and J by 8 bases. In nucleotides, the CDR3 is TGTGCCAGCAGCCCGGGACAGGGGGGCGATGAGCAGTTCTTC. Its translation is CASSPGQGGDEQFF.

This rearrangement joins TRBV19 to TRBJ1-4; 7 bases are a match to TRBD1. Germline CDR1 and CDR2: LNHDA and SQIVND (reference sequence). V was clipped by 8 bases and J by 0 bases; unmatched bases: 12. This CDR3 comprises 17 residues. The CDR3, as DNA: TGTGCCAGTTCTCCGGGCCGGGACAGCCCAACTAATGAAAAACTGTTTTTT. Its translation is CASSPGRDSPTNEKLFF.

This clonotype was seen a handful of times. The genes are TRBV2 and TRBJ2-7; possibly TRBD2 for D (5 bases). Germline V CDR1 and CDR2: SNHLY, FYNNEI. With 6 bases removed from V and 7 bases from J, the gap between germline ends came to 13 bases. This CDR3 region has 12 residues. DNA of the CDR3: TGTGCCAGCAGACCCATCGCGGGTGAGCAGTACTTC. This sequence encodes CASRPIAGEQYF.

On this clonotype: Relative to the germline gene, one junction end is altered; a read error may explain this. This rearrangement joins TRBV9 to TRBJ1-1; no firm D call. Germline CDR1 and CDR2: SGDLS and YYNGEE. This CDR3 region has 13 residues. CDR3 coding DNA: TGTGCCAGCAGCGTAGACGTAGACTCCGAAGATTTCTTT. This translates into CASSVDVDSEDFF.

This clonotype is categorized as medium-sized (0.01 to 0.1%). The chain joins TRBV28 to TRBJ2-7; 9 positions agree with TRBD1. This CDR3 spans 16 amino acids. Germline CDR1 and CDR2: MDHEN and SYDVKM. J gave up 4 bases and V 5 bases, and 12 bases lay outside the gene matches. The CDR3 loop reads CASSTNHKTGGYEQYF. CDR3 nucleotide sequence: TGTGCCAGCAGTACCAATCACAAGACAGGGGGTTACGAGCAGTACTTC.

In its sample, this clonotype was seen many times. V gene TRBV20-1 combines with J gene TRBJ2-5, with TRBD2 as a possible D gene (5 bases). The ends were cut back, 5 bases at V and 5 bases at J, with 15 bases in the middle. The CDR3 totals 13 residues. CDR1 is DFQATT and CDR2 is SNEGSKA in the germline V gene (reference sequence). The CDR3 DNA reads TGCAGTGCTGATGGAGACCCGGGGGAGACCCAGTACTTC. It is translated as CSADGDPGETQYF.

This clonotype was counted ten times or more. The gene calls are TRBV28 and TRBJ2-7; D possibly uses TRBD1 or TRBD2 (5 bases each). This CDR3 is built from 14 residues. V was clipped by 4 bases and J by 0 bases, with 10 bases between them. Germline loops: CDR1 MDHEN, CDR2 SYDVKM. The CDR3 region is CASSWDVNSYEQYF. DNA for the CDR3: TGTGCCAGCAGTTGGGACGTGAACTCCTACGAGCAGTACTTC.

This clonotype appeared many times. The rearrangement uses TRBV11-2 and TRBJ2-4; D possibly corresponds to TRBD2 (5 bases). CDR3 length: 16 amino acids. Germline V CDR1 and CDR2: SGHAT, FQNNGV. Trimming stripped 2 bases from V and 0 bases from J, with 11 bases between. The CDR3 protein is CASSLPSLLAKNIQYF. The CDR3, as DNA: TGTGCCAGCAGCTTACCTAGCCTCCTAGCCAAAAACATTCAGTACTTC.

There are a few counts of this clonotype. The V and J genes are TRBV6-4 and TRBJ2-3, with 9 positions matching TRBD1. This CDR3 has 14 residues. Unmatched junction bases numbered 3, after V lost 4 bases and J lost 4 bases. Per the germline V gene, CDR1 is MRHNA and CDR2 is SNTAGT. DNA for the CDR3: TGTGCCAGCAGTGCCGGGACAGGGCCAGATACGCAGTATTTT. It codes for CASSAGTGPDTQYF.

This clonotype was picked up many times. The CDR3 DNA reads as TGTGCCAGCAGAACCGAGAGCGGGGGGATTAACACCGGGGAGCTGTTTTTT. It codes for CASRTESGGINTGELFF. This chain links TRBV3-1 with TRBJ2-2, with 9 bases fitting TRBD2. The CDR3 extends over 17 amino acids. Germline CDR1 and CDR2: LGHDT and YNNKEL (reference sequence). The V and J ends lost 6 bases and 2 bases, in that order; junction bases with no gene match: 10.

The table lists this clonotype with a few counts. V usage is TRBV24-1 and J usage is TRBJ2-1; TRBD2 is a possible D gene (5 bases). CDR1 is KGHDR and CDR2 is SFDVKD in the germline V gene. CDR3 length: 11 residues. V shed 10 bases and J shed 9 bases, with 12 bases lying between them. The DNA for the CDR3 is TGTGCCACTTATGGAGGCACTGAGCAGTTCTTC. Translated: CATYGGTEQFF.

The rearrangement links TRBV29-1 to TRBJ2-4; no clear D gene. Per germline, CDR1 SQVTM and CDR2 ANQGSEA. Trimming left V 2 bases short and J 7 bases short, with 12 bases between. The CDR3 has 13 amino acids. The CDR3 sequence is CSVELGSANIQYF. DNA for the CDR3: TGCAGCGTTGAACTGGGTTCTGCGAACATTCAGTACTTC. The full variable domain, in which reference TRBV29-1 and TRBJ2-4 provide the parts outside the CDR3, is SAVISQKPSRDICQRGTSLTIQCQVDSQVTMMFWYRQQPGQSLTLIATANQGSEATYESGFVIDKFPISRPNLTFSTLTVSNMSPEDSSIYLCSVELGSANIQYFGAGTRLSVL.

In this sample, this clonotype turned up a few times. The chain combines TRBV11-2 with TRBJ1-1, with D perhaps matching TRBD1 (6 bases). CDR3 length: 15 residues. Germline V gene lookup returns CDR1 SGHAT and CDR2 FQNNGV. Trimming cost V 1 base and J 1 base, with 10 bases left between them. CDR3 protein: CASSLVPGANTEAFF. The CDR3 DNA reads as TGTGCCAGCAGCTTAGTACCGGGGGCGAACACTGAAGCTTTCTTT.

This clonotype was seen at least ten times. The rearrangement joins TRBV7-9 to TRBJ1-1; D is ambiguous. The ends were cut back, 6 bases at V and 1 base at J, with 9 bases in the middle. This CDR3 region has 13 residues. The germline gives CDR1 SEHNR, CDR2 FQNEAQ (reference sequence). The CDR3 DNA follows: TGTGCCAGCAGTTTACCAGGGAACACTGAAGCTTTCTTT. Translating gives CASSLPGNTEAFF.

The chain uses TRBV7-8 and TRBJ1-1; D perhaps matches TRBD1 (6 bases). The germline V gene encodes CDR1 SGHVS and CDR2 FQNEAQ. The V gene lost 4 bases and the J gene lost 7 bases, with 16 bases spanning the gap. The CDR3 runs to 14 residues. CDR3 nucleotides: TGTGCCAGCAGCTCTTACGGACAGACAATTGAAGCTTTCTTT. Translation gives CASSSYGQTIEAFF.

This clonotype came up many times. V usage is TRBV7-6 and J usage is TRBJ2-3, with 10 positions matching TRBD2. The CDR3 extends over 16 amino acids. The trim removed 5 bases at V and 6 bases at J, leaving 11 bases unmatched. Germline V CDR1 and CDR2: SGHVS, FNYEAQ. CDR3 bases: TGTGCCAGCAGCCTTCAAAAGCGGGGGGGAGACGATACGCAGTATTTT. Amino acid sequence: CASSLQKRGGDDTQYF.

The table lists this clonotype with a few counts. This rearrangement joins TRBV2 to TRBJ1-5; 9 bases fit TRBD1. With V trimmed by 1 base and J by 9 bases, 7 bases remained unmatched. Germline CDR1 SNHLY, CDR2 FYNNEI. This CDR3 is built from 15 residues. In DNA form, the CDR3 reads TGTGCCAGCAGTGAAGATAGGACAGGGGTACGGCCCCAGCATTTT. Translated: CASSEDRTGVRPQHF.

This clonotype was picked up a small number of times. The rearrangement joins TRBV12-3 or TRBV12-4 to TRBJ1-2; 8 bases fit TRBD1. The V segment lost 3 bases and the J segment 6 bases; nucleotides outside the gene matches: 6. This CDR3 comprises 14 residues. The CDR3 DNA sequence: TGTGCCAGCAGTTTCCGGACAGGGACGGATGGCTACACCTTC. It yields the protein CASSFRTGTDGYTF.

The table lists this clonotype with a few counts. V gene TRBV7-9 combines with J gene TRBJ1-1, with a weak D call TRBD1 (5 bases). Trimming removed 8 bases from V and 4 bases from J, with 14 bases in between. This CDR3 region has 13 residues. Germline CDR1 SEHNR, CDR2 FQNEAQ (reference sequence). CDR3 protein: CASPPGRGTEAFF. DNA of the CDR3: TGTGCCAGCCCGCCGGGGCGGGGCACTGAAGCTTTCTTT.

This clonotype was recorded many times. The chain employs TRBV7-2 and TRBJ2-6; no definite D call. The CDR3 is 16 residues long. Germline CDR1 and CDR2: SGHTA and FQGNSA. V was pared by 1 base and J by 1 base, with 8 bases between. CDR3 sequence (DNA): TGTGCCAGCAGCTTAGTGATGGCTTCTGGGGCCAACGTCCTGACTTTC. This gives the protein CASSLVMASGANVLTF.

V usage is TRBV7-4 and J usage is TRBJ2-1; D may correspond to TRBD1 or TRBD2 (5 bases each). V was cut by 10 bases and J by 2 bases, with 15 bases left in between. This CDR3 is built from 14 residues. In germline, CDR1 is SGHVT, CDR2 SQSDAQ. The CDR3: CATETWGTYNEQFF. CDR3 coding DNA: TGTGCCACCGAGACATGGGGGACCTACAATGAGCAGTTCTTC.

The chain has TRBV6-2 or TRBV6-3 and TRBJ2-2, with D perhaps being TRBD1 or TRBD2 (5 bases each). Germline CDR1 and CDR2: MNHEY and SVGEGT. V was pared by 4 bases and J by 3 bases, with 9 bases between. The CDR3 is 14 amino acids. CDR3 region: CASSSGPYTGELFF. As DNA, the CDR3 is TGTGCCAGCAGTTCGGGACCCTACACCGGGGAGCTGTTTTTT.